Below are 18 T cell receptor beta chains sequenced from a single sample in a study of blood T cell repertoires in COVID-19. Only in-frame clones appear in the TCRdb table, and some are missing; sequencing was by immunoSEQ multiplex PCR. The data show 200,000 to 250,000 clones, with approximately 86% seen just once and about 10% held by the top ten. Sequencing was done on a sample of peripheral blood. All receptors come from a woman between 50 and 59 years old with COVID-19, enrolled during active disease.

V gene TRBV18 combines with J gene TRBJ1-2, with 7 bases fitting TRBD1. This CDR3 contains 15 residues. Germline assignment: CDR1 KGHSH and CDR2 LQKENI. With V trimmed by 4 bases and J by 4 bases, 9 bases remained unmatched. CDR3 nucleotides: TGTGCCAGCTCACGGGAGACAGGGCCCCCCTATGGCTACACCTTC. It is translated as CASSRETGPPYGYTF.

This clone was found once. The chain is built from TRBV5-8 and TRBJ1-4, with 7 bases that match TRBD1. J was trimmed by 8 bases and V by 0 bases; bases with no gene match: 7. CDR3 length: 15 amino acids. The germline gives CDR1 SGHTS, CDR2 YDEGEE. The CDR3 reads CASSLGTGSGEKLFF. The CDR3 DNA follows: TGTGCCAGCAGCTTGGGGACAGGCAGTGGCGAAAAACTGTTTTTT.

V is TRBV9 and J is TRBJ2-3, with D possibly TRBD2 on 5 matching bases. In germline, CDR1 is SGDLS, CDR2 YYNGEE. Trimming removed 1 base from V and 1 base from J, with 16 bases in between. There are 17 residues in the CDR3. CDR3 residues: CASSVFPTGMGTDTQYF. In DNA, the CDR3 is TGTGCCAGCAGCGTATTTCCAACGGGGATGGGCACAGATACGCAGTATTTT. The entire variable domain, with the rest obtained from reference TRBV9 and TRBJ2-3, is as follows: DSGVTQTPKHLITATGQRVTLRCSPRSGDLSVYWYQQSLDQGLQFLIQYYNGEERAKGNILERFSAQQFPDLHSELNLSSLELGDSALYFCASSVFPTGMGTDTQYFGPGTRLTVL.

This chain connects TRBV7-2 to TRBJ1-6, with 8 bases lining up with TRBD1. Germline-derived CDR1 and CDR2 are SGHTA and FQGNSA. V shed 4 bases and J 9 bases; nucleotides not matched to a gene: 5. CDR3 size: 14 residues. The CDR3 region has the DNA TGTGCCAGCAGCTCGGACAGGGCAGGTTCACCCCTCCACTTT. Protein sequence: CASSSDRAGSPLHF.

The gene calls are TRBV6-4 and TRBJ2-6; a weak D match, TRBD1 (6 bases). V was cut by 6 bases and J by 4 bases, with 16 bases left in between. CDR3 length equals 16 residues. Germline values: CDR1 MRHNA, CDR2 SNTAGT. DNA for the CDR3: TGTGCCAGCAGCGCCACAGGGATCGCCGGGGCCAACGTCCTGACTTTC. Translation: CASSATGIAGANVLTF.

V and J are TRBV2 and TRBJ1-4; D not resolved. Trimming removed 8 bases from V and 4 bases from J, with 8 bases in between. Germline V gene data show CDR1 as SNHLY and CDR2 as FYNNEI. The CDR3 consists of 12 residues. CDR3 protein: CASGQLNEKLFF. As DNA, the CDR3 is TGTGCCAGCGGGCAGCTTAATGAAAAACTGTTTTTT.

The CDR3 spells CASSSLGQNTIYF. In nucleotides, the CDR3 is TGTGCCAGCAGCTCGCTCGGACAGAACACCATATATTTT. The rearrangement joins TRBV5-4 to TRBJ1-3, with D perhaps TRBD1 (6 bases). There are 13 residues in the CDR3. From germline, CDR1 is SGHNT and CDR2 YYREEE (reference sequence). Deletions cut 3 bases from V and 7 bases from J, with 11 bases between.

The chain recombines TRBV6-4 with TRBJ1-4; D remains unclear. The germline gives CDR1 MRHNA, CDR2 SNTAGT. The CDR3 is 14 amino acids. The V end was cut by 0 bases, the J end by 8 bases, with 10 bases between. CDR3 in DNA: TGTGCCAGCAGTGACTCGATACTCCAAGAAAAACTGTTTTTT. The encoded protein is CASSDSILQEKLFF.

In its sample, this clone was seen once. J is TRBJ2-5 and V is TRBV7-8; maybe TRBD1 (6 bases). CDR1 and CDR2 from the germline V gene are SGHVS and FQNEAQ. Trimming removed 4 bases from V and 4 bases from J, with 13 bases in between. The CDR3 is made up of 14 amino acids. In nucleotides, the CDR3 is TGTGCCAGCAGCTCCCGAGGGGGATCAGAGACCCAGTACTTC. This gives the protein CASSSRGGSETQYF.

This rearrangement joins TRBV11-2 to TRBJ2-4, with 10 bases matching TRBD1. Losses at the gene ends were 5 bases for V and 3 bases for J; bases not matched to a gene: 4. Germline V gives CDR1 SGHAT, CDR2 FQNNGV. CDR3 length: 15 residues. The DNA for the CDR3 is TGTGCCAGCAGCCCCGGACAGGGGGGCAAAAACATTCAGTACTTC. Residues: CASSPGQGGKNIQYF.

This clone was observed once. The chain employs TRBV6-5 and TRBJ1-6; weak D call: TRBD1 (6 bases). The CDR3 runs 13 residues. V lost 5 bases to trimming and J lost 7 bases, with 9 bases between them. Germline assignment: CDR1 MNHEY and CDR2 SVGAGI. The CDR3 loop reads CASSPDRNSPLHF. The CDR3 bases are TGTGCCAGCAGTCCGGACAGAAATTCACCCCTCCACTTT.

The chain uses TRBV19 and TRBJ2-7, with 11 positions matching TRBD1. The CDR3 is 15 amino acids. Germline assignment: CDR1 LNHDA and CDR2 SQIVND (reference sequence). Unmatched junction bases numbered 13, after V lost 10 bases and J lost 5 bases. For the CDR3, the DNA is TGTGCCACCTCCCCCACCGGGACAGGGGGTAACGAGCAGTACTTC. The encoded protein is CATSPTGTGGNEQYF.

This clone has just one count. J is TRBJ1-2 and V is TRBV11-3; TRBD1 agrees at 7 bases. This CDR3 comprises 15 residues. Germline assignment: CDR1 SGHNT and CDR2 YENEEA. With 3 bases clipped from V and 2 bases from J, the junction kept 6 bases outside the gene matches. The CDR3 loop is CASSLHGTANYGYTF. CDR3 DNA sequence: TGTGCCAGCAGCTTGCACGGGACAGCAAACTATGGCTACACCTTC.

This chain connects TRBV7-2 to TRBJ1-1; 7 nucleotides align to TRBD1. Per the germline V gene, CDR1 is SGHTA and CDR2 is FQGNSA. CDR3 size: 11 residues. With V trimmed by 4 bases and J by 10 bases, 3 bases remained unmatched. The chain's CDR3 is CASSWDRRAFF. The CDR3 DNA sequence: TGTGCCAGCAGCTGGGACAGAAGAGCTTTCTTT. Looking up the rest from reference TRBV7-2 and TRBJ1-1 gives the full variable domain: GAGVSQSPSNKVTEKGKDVELRCDPISGHTALYWYRQSLGQGLEFLIYFQGNSAPDKSGLPSDRFSAERTGGSVSTLTIQRTQQEDSAVYLCASSWDRRAFFGQGTRLTVV.

This chain links TRBV5-1 with TRBJ1-3, with D hard to call. CDR3 length: 16 residues. Looked up from germline, CDR1 is SGHRS and CDR2 is YFSETQ. Trimming stripped 0 bases from V and 0 bases from J, with 10 bases between. CDR3 sequence: CASSLDGSNSGNTIYF. The CDR3 DNA is TGCGCCAGCAGCTTGGATGGCAGTAACTCTGGAAACACCATATATTTT.

The genes are TRBV28 and TRBJ1-1; D gene unclear. Germline CDR1 reads MDHEN; CDR2 reads SYDVKM. Between the trimmed V and J ends, which lost 6 bases and 1 base, there was a span of 9 bases. The CDR3 totals 13 residues. CDR3 DNA sequence: TGTGCCAGCAGGATTACAGCGAACACTGAAGCTTTCTTT. This encodes CASRITANTEAFF.

The rearrangement joins TRBV24-1 to TRBJ2-3, with TRBD2 as a possible D gene (5 bases). This CDR3 region has 14 residues. Germline assignment: CDR1 KGHDR and CDR2 SFDVKD. V gave up 4 bases and J gave up 2 bases, with 9 bases separating them. CDR3: CATSDHGLTDTQYF. In DNA form, the CDR3 reads TGTGCCACCAGTGACCACGGACTCACAGATACGCAGTATTTT.

The V call is TRBV10-2, the J call TRBJ2-4; D possibly corresponds to TRBD1 (5 bases). Germline V CDR1 and CDR2: WSHSY, SAAADI. The CDR3 has 15 residues. Trimming took off 7 bases at V and 1 base at J, with 14 bases between the two ends. The CDR3 sequence: CASTVRRAAKNIQYF. CDR3 nucleotides: TGCGCCAGCACTGTTCGCAGGGCGGCCAAAAACATTCAGTACTTC.